This T cell receptor beta chain was observed in a study of vaccination and CD4 T cells after COVID-19. This clonotype has only a few counts. Antigen: not known. Cultured CD4+ T cell DNA underwent sequencing with the Oncomine TCR Beta short-read assay. TCRdb analysed the PCR reads with MiXCR anew, one entry per CDR3 protein. Here the sample spans roughly 14,000 distinct CDR3 sequences, 20% to 25% being singletons. CDR1 and CDR2 from the germline V gene are SEHNR and FQNEAQ (reference sequence). The CDR3 totals 14 residues. V trimming: 6 bases; J trimming: 3 bases; junction bases outside the gene matches: 4. Treatment reported: approximately nine-day PBMC culture with coronavirus spike peptide pools or control peptides (ViraFEST assay).

The TCR sequence derives from a human donor who had recovered from COVID-19. The chain carries TRBV7-9 and TRBJ1-4, with 7 nucleotides matching TRBD1. The sample in question was CD4+ T cells from blood, cultured in vitro, obtained after SARS-CoV-2 vaccination. This chain's CDR3 is CASRSRGPNEKLFF. The CDR3 DNA sequence: TGTGCCAGCAGGTCGAGGGGGCCTAATGAAAAACTGTTTTTT.